This TCR beta chain was profiled in a study of human T cells and chemical hapten exposure. Study-level points and caveats: Unchanged with DPC sensitization were TCRs above 1 in 1000 frequency.

There are many counts of this clonotype. Its target is not known. Time point noted: pre-sensitization, week 0. Treatment: therapeutic diphenylcyclopropenone sensitization with weekly scalp DPC. Library construction involved attaching unique molecular identifiers to individual cDNA molecules, which allowed quantitative, reproducible TCR counting. TCRdb ran MiXCR on the RACE reads and lists one entry per CDR3 protein. Of under 400,000 distinct CDR3 sequences listed, about 5.1% are singletons. The germline V gene encodes CDR1 MNHEY and CDR2 SVGEGT. The length of the CDR3 is 18 residues. The junction had 12 bases not matched to a gene; V was cut back by 2 bases and J by 5 bases.

The sequence derives from a woman aged 50 to 60 with alopecia areata. Some clones in this sample may be carry-over from other donors' samples. The chain has TRBV6-2 or TRBV6-3 and TRBJ2-2; TRBD2 aligns across 9 bases. Sequencing was performed on whole blood, taken in connection with sensitization to the hapten diphenylcyclopropenone (DPC). CDR3 sequence reads: CASSYDTAGGSGTGELFF. CDR3 nucleotide sequence: TGTGCCAGCAGTTACGACACAGCGGGAGGCTCAGGGACCGGGGAGCTGTTTTTT.